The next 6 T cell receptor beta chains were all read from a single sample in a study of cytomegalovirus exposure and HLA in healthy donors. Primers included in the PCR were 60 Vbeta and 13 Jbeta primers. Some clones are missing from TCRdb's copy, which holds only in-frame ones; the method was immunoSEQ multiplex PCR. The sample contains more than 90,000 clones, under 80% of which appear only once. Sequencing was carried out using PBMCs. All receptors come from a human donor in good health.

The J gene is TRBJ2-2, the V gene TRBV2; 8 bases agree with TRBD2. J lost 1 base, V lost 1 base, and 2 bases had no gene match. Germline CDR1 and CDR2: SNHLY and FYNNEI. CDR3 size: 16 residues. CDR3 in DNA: TGTGCCAGCAGTGAAGAACTAGCGGTGAACACCGGGGAGCTGTTTTTT. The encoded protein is CASSEELAVNTGELFF.

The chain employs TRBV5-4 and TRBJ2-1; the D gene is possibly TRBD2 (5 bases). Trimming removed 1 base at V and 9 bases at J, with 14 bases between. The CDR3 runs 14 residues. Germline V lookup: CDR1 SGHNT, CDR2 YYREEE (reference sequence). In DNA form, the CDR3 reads TGTGCCAGCAGCTTGCTAGGACTTGGAGGTGAGCAGTTCTTC. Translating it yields CASSLLGLGGEQFF.

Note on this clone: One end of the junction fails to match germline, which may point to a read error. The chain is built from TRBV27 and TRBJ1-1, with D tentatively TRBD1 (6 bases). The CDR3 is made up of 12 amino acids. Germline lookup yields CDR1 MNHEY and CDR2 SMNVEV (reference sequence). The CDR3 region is CASSQQGCGVLF. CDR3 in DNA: TGTGCCAGCAGTCAGCAGGGGTGTGGGGTCTTATTT.

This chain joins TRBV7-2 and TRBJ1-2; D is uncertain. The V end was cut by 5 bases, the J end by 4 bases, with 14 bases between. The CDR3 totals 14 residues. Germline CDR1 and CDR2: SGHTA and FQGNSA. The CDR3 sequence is CASSPDYWAYGYTF. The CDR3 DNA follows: TGTGCCAGCAGCCCAGACTATTGGGCCTATGGCTACACCTTC.

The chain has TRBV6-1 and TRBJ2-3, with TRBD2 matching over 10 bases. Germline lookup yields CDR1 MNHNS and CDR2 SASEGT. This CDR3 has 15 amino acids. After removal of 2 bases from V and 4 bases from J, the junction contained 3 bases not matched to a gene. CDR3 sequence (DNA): TGTGCCAGCAGTGAAACCGGGACTAGCGCAGATACGCAGTATTTT. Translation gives CASSETGTSADTQYF.

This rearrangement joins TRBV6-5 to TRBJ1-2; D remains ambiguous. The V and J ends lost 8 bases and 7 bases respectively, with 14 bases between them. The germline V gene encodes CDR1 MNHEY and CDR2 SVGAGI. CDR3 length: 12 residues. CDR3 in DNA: TGTGCCAGCGGTGGAGGGTCGCGTGGCTACACCTTC. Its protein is CASGGGSRGYTF.